These T cell receptor beta chains were read from a single sample in a study of blood T cells in healthy people across ages. TCRdb passed the 5' RACE reads through MiXCR, listing each CDR3 protein once. Of 1.5 million to 2 million distinct CDR3 sequences in the sample, 30% to 40% are singletons; the top ten hold under 30%. The sample comprised blood. These receptors originate from a human donor in good health. CDR3s include the opening cysteine and the closing phenylalanine or tryptophan. A D gene is named only where the DNA matches it firmly. Expanded clones are given a class, and other clones once, few, many or no size at all.

TGTGCCAGCAGTTCTACAGGGGTTTCACCCCTCCACTTT CASSSTGVSPLHF TRBV28 few TRBD1 TRBJ1-6
TGTGCCAGCAGCACCAGACAGGGGTTCGGGAACGAGCAGTACTTC CASSTRQGFGNEQYF TRBV7-8 few TRBD1 TRBJ2-7
TGTGCCAGCAGTTACTCGTACCCTCGACAGGGAAATTTCAGAGATACGCAGTATTTT CASSYSYPRQGNFRDTQYF TRBV6-5 . TRBD1 TRBJ2-3
TGTGCCAGCAGCCCACAGTTTGGGGGCTACACCTTC CASSPQFGGYTF TRBV7-9 few . TRBJ1-2
TGCAGTGTCCAAAGGGGCGGTATGGCGGGGGTCCAAGAGACCCAGTACTTC CSVQRGGMAGVQETQYF TRBV20-1 . TRBD2 TRBJ2-5
TGTGCCAGCAGTTTACGATCCCCGGGACTACTTCTGAACGAGCAGTACTTC CASSLRSPGLLLNEQYF TRBV27 . TRBD2 TRBJ2-7
TGTGCCAGCAGCTTCGGGACAGGCACAGATACGCAGTATTTT CASSFGTGTDTQYF TRBV7-9 many TRBD1 TRBJ2-3
TGTGCCGGCAGTTCCGATGGAACAGGGGCGTTCACCGGGGAGCTGTTTTTT CAGSSDGTGAFTGELFF TRBV12-3/TRBV12-4 . TRBD1 TRBJ2-2
TGCAGTGCTAGAGAGCGGGGGGGCCCCTACAATGAGCAGTTCTTC CSARERGGPYNEQFF TRBV20-1 . TRBD2 TRBJ2-1
TGCGCCAGCAGCCAAGCCAGGGGTGGAGGAGATACGCAGTATTTT CASSQARGGGDTQYF TRBV4-3 few . TRBJ2-3
TGCAGCGTTGGTGGCAGGGGGCACACTGAAGCTTTCTTT CSVGGRGHTEAFF TRBV29-1 . TRBD1 TRBJ1-1
TGCGCCAGCACCCCCGGGAGGGGGAACACTGAAGCTTTCTTT CASTPGRGNTEAFF TRBV5-1 . . TRBJ1-1
TGTGCCACCAGTGACCGGGACAGGGGAGGAGAGACCCAGTACTTC CATSDRDRGGETQYF TRBV24-1 . TRBD1 TRBJ2-5
TGCAGTGCCCCGAAGGGGGGCCTAGGAGGGAGCAATCAGCCCCAGCATTTT CSAPKGGLGGSNQPQHF TRBV20-1 once . TRBJ1-5
TGTGCCAGCAGCCAAGATACTATTAACTATGGCTACACCTTC CASSQDTINYGYTF TRBV3-1 . . TRBJ1-2
TGTGCCAGCAGCGACCTTCGAGGCACTGAAGCTTTCTTT CASSDLRGTEAFF TRBV12-3/TRBV12-4 . . TRBJ1-1
TGTGCCAGCAGCTTAGATGAAGGGTATTCGGACACTGAAGCTTTCTTT CASSLDEGYSDTEAFF TRBV11-3 . . TRBJ1-1
TGCAGTGTTAGAGACCCACTAGGGGCTCATAGCACAGATACGCAGTATTTT CSVRDPLGAHSTDTQYF TRBV20-1 once . TRBJ2-3
TGTGCCAGCAGTTACGCGGACAGGGACGAGCAGTACTTC CASSYADRDEQYF TRBV6-2/TRBV6-3 . TRBD1 TRBJ2-7
TGTGCCAGCAGCTTGGCGCTGGCGCTCGGTCAGCCCCAGCATTTT CASSLALALGQPQHF TRBV5-6 few . TRBJ1-5
TGTGCCAGCAGCTTAGTACCGACGTCCTATGGCTACACCTTC CASSLVPTSYGYTF TRBV11-2 . . TRBJ1-2
TGTGCCAGCAAATGGGCCGAGGCAGGGGGCTACGAGCAGTACTTC CASKWAEAGGYEQYF TRBV28 . TRBD1 TRBJ2-7
TGCAGTGCTAGGAGTAACAGGGGACGCTCCTACGAGCAGTACTTC CSARSNRGRSYEQYF TRBV20-1 . TRBD1 TRBJ2-7
TGTGCCATCTCGGCGGGGGGGGGCTACGAGCAGTACTTC CAISAGGGYEQYF TRBV12-3/TRBV12-4 few TRBD2 TRBJ2-7
TGTGCTAGCAGCGTATACGGGGGGGGCGCAACTAATGAAAAACTGTTTTTT CASSVYGGGATNEKLFF TRBV9 . . TRBJ1-4
TGCGCCAGCAGCCAAGGGTGGCGGTCTGGCTACACCTTC CASSQGWRSGYTF TRBV4-1 . . TRBJ1-2
TGCAGTCCAAAGAACTCGGGACTAGCGGGGGGACCCCAAGAGACCCAGTACTTC CSPKNSGLAGGPQETQYF TRBV20-1 . TRBD2 TRBJ2-5
TGTGCCAGCAGTTTAAGGGTTGAGCAGTTCTTC CASSLRVEQFF TRBV12-3/TRBV12-4 many . TRBJ2-1
TGCGCCAGCAGCCAAGATGCACAGGGGGCGAGCTCCGAGCAGTACTTC CASSQDAQGASSEQYF TRBV4-3 once TRBD1 TRBJ2-7
TGTGCCAGCAGCTTGTGGACAGGGGTTACCGGGGAGCTGTTTTTT CASSLWTGVTGELFF TRBV7-2 . TRBD1 TRBJ2-2
TGTGCCAGCAGCTTAGAATCAGGATATAAACTGTTTTTT CASSLESGYKLFF TRBV11-2 . . TRBJ1-4
TGTGCCAGCAGTTACTCGAGTATGGTGGGAGCGGGCTTTTATAGCAATCAGCCCCAGCATTTT CASSYSSMVGAGFYSNQPQHF TRBV6-5 . . TRBJ1-5
TGCAGGGCGAGTGGTGGCGGGGAGCTGTTTTTT CRASGGGELFF TRBV20-1 . . TRBJ2-2
TGTGCCAGCAGTTTAGCGTTGTTACGAAGGCAGTTCTTC CASSLALLRRQFF TRBV27 . . TRBJ2-1
TGTGCCAGCAGCAGAAGTGACAGGGTGGAGACCCAGTACTTC CASSRSDRVETQYF TRBV12-3/TRBV12-4 few TRBD1 TRBJ2-5
TGTGCCAGTTCCGACCATCTCCATGAGCAGTTCTTC CASSDHLHEQFF TRBV6-2/TRBV6-3 few . TRBJ2-1
TGCAGCGTTACGAAACGGCAAACCGGGACAGCAATTGAAGCTTTCTTT CSVTKRQTGTAIEAFF TRBV29-1 few TRBD1 TRBJ1-1
TGCGCCAGCAGCCCCCTTCTAGCTCTGACAGATGCGCAGTATTTT CASSPLLALTDAQYF TRBV4-3 . . TRBJ2-3